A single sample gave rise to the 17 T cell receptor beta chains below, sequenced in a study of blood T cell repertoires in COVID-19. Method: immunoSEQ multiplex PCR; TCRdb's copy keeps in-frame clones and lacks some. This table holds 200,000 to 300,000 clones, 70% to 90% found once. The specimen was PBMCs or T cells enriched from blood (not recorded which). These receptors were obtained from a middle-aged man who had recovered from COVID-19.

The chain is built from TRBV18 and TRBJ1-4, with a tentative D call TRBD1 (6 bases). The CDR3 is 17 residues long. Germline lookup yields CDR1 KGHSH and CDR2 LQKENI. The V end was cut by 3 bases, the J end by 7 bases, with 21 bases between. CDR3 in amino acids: CASSPWRGTGYGEKLFF. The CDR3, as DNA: TGTGCCAGCTCACCTTGGCGAGGCACAGGGTATGGTGAAAAACTGTTTTTT.

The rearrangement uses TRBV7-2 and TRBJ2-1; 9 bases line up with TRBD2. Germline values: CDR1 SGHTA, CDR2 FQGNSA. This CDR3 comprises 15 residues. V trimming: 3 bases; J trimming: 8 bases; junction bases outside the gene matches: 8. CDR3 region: CASSFLSGSHDEQFF. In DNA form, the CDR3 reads TGTGCCAGCAGCTTTCTTAGCGGGAGTCACGATGAGCAGTTCTTC.

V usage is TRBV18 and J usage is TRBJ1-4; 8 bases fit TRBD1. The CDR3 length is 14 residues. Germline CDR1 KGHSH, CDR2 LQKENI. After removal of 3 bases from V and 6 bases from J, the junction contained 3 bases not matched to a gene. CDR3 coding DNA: TGTGCCAGCTCACCGGGCAGGGGGCATGAAAAACTGTTTTTT. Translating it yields CASSPGRGHEKLFF.

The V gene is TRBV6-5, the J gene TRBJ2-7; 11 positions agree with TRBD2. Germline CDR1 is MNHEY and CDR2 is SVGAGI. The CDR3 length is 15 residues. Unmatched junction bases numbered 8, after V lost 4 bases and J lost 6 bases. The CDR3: CASSLAGGLQSEQYF. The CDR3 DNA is TGTGCCAGCAGTTTAGCGGGAGGGCTTCAGAGCGAGCAGTACTTC.

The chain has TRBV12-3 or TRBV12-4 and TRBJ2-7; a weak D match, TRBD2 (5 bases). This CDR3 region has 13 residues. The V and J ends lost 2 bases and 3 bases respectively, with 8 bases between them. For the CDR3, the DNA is TGTGCCAGCAGTTTAAGCGGTTACTACGAGCAGTACTTC. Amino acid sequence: CASSLSGYYEQYF.

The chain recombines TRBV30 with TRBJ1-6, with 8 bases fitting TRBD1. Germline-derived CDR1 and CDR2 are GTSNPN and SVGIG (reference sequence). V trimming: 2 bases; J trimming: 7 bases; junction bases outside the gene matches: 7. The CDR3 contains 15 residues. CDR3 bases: TGTGCCTGGAGTAGTGCAGGGGGCGCGAATTCACCCCTCCACTTT. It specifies CAWSSAGGANSPLHF.

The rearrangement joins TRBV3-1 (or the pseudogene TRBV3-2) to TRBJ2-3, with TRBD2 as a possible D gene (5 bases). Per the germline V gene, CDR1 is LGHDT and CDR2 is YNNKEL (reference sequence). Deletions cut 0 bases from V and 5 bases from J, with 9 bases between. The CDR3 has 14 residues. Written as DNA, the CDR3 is TGTGCCAGCAGCCAAGATGTAGGAGGAGATACGCAGTATTTT. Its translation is CASSQDVGGDTQYF.

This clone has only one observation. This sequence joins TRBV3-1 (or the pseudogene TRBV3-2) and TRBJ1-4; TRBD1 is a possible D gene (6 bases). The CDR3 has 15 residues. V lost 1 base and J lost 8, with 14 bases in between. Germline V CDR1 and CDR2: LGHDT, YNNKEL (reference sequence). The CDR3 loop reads CASSQAPGGGEKLFF. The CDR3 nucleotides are TGTGCCAGCAGCCAAGCTCCGGGGGGCGGAGAAAAACTGTTTTTT.

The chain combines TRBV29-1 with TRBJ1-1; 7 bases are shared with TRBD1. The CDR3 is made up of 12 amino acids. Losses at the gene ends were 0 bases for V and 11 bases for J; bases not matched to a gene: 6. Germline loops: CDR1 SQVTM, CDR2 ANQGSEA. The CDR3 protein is CSVEEDRAEAFF. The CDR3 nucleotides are TGCAGCGTTGAAGAAGACAGGGCCGAGGCTTTCTTT.

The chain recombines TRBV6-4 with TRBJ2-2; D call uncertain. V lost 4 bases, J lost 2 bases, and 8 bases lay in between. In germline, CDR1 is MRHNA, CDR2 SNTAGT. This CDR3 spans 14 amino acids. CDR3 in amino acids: CASSGQTNTGELFF. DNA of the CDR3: TGTGCCAGCAGTGGTCAGACTAACACCGGGGAGCTGTTTTTT.

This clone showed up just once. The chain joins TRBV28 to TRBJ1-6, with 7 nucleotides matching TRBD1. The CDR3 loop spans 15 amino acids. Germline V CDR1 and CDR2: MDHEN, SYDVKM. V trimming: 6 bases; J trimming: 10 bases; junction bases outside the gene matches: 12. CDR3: CASRHTRGPMSPLHF. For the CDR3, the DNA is TGTGCCAGCAGGCATACAAGGGGGCCTATGTCACCCCTCCACTTT.

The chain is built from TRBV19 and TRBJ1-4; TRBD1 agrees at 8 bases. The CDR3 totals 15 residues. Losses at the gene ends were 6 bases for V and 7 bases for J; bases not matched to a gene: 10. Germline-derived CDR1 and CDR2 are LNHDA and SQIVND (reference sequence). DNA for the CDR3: TGTGCCAGTAGAGCAGGGGGCGCGGGGATTGAAAAACTGTTTTTT. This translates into CASRAGGAGIEKLFF.

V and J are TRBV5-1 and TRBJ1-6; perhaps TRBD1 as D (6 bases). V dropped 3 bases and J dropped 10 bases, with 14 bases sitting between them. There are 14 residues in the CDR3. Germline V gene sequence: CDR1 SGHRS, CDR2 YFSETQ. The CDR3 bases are TGCGCCAGCAGCTCCCAGGGGCCGGGATCACCCCTCCACTTT. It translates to CASSSQGPGSPLHF. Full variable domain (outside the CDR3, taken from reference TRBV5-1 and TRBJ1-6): KAGVTQTPRYLIKTRGQQVTLSCSPISGHRSVSWYQQTPGQGLQFLFEYFSETQRNKGNFPGRFSGRQFSNSRSEMNVSTLELGDSALYLCASSSQGPGSPLHFGNGTRLTVT.

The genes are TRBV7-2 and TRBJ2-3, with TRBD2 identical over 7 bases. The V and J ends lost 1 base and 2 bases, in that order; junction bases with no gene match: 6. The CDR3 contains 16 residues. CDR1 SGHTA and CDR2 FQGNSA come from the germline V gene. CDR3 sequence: CASSLVGTTLTDTQYF. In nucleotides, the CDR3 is TGTGCCAGCAGCTTAGTCGGGACTACCCTCACAGATACGCAGTATTTT. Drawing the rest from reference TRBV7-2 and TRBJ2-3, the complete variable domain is GAGVSQSPSNKVTEKGKDVELRCDPISGHTALYWYRQSLGQGLEFLIYFQGNSAPDKSGLPSDRFSAERTGGSVSTLTIQRTQQEDSAVYLCASSLVGTTLTDTQYFGPGTRLTVL.

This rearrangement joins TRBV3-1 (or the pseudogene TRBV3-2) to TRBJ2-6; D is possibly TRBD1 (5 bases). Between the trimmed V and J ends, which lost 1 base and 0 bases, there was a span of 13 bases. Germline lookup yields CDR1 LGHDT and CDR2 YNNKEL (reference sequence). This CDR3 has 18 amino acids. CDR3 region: CASSQGIDRVSGANVLTF. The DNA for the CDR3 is TGTGCCAGCAGCCAAGGGATAGACAGAGTCTCTGGGGCCAACGTCCTGACTTTC.

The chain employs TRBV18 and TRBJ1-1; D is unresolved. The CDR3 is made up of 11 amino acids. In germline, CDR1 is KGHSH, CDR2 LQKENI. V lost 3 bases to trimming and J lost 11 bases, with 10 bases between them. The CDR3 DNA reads TGTGCCAGCTCACCGTTGGGGAGGGCTTTCTTT. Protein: CASSPLGRAFF.

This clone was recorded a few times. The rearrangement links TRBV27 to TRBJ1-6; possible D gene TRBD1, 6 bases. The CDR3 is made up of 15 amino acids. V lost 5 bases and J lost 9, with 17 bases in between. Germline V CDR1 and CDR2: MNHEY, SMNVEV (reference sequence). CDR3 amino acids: CASSINVAGASPLHF. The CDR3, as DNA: TGTGCCAGCAGTATAAACGTGGCGGGGGCTTCACCCCTCCACTTT.